This T cell receptor beta chain stems from a study of OX40 agonist ivuxolimab in advanced cancers. Study outcomes and limitations: CD8+ T cells were the subset that, on average, had more expanded clones than CD4+. At 0.1 to 3.0 mg/kg, clonal expansion of CD4+ and CD8+ blood T cells had occurred by week 6.

On this clone: Its antigen is not identified.

Produced via immunoSEQ multiplex PCR; TCRdb's table is partial and in-frame only. The sample shows 37,000 or so clones, approximately 80% of them seen only once. No patient had autoimmune disease or received systemic immunosuppression. CDR1 and CDR2 (germline): SNHLY, FYNNEI. The V and J ends lost 8 bases and 4 bases respectively, with 12 bases between them. The CDR3 runs to 12 residues. The rearrangement links TRBV2 to TRBJ2-7, with D maybe TRBD2 (5 bases). The specimen was CD4+ or CD8+ T cells sorted from blood, collected in a trial of the OX40 agonist ivuxolimab. The sequence derives from an adult with an advanced solid tumor such as melanoma, head and neck, liver or kidney cancer. CDR3 in amino acids: CASLWTQYEQYF. The CDR3 region has the DNA TGTGCCAGCCTTTGGACTCAATACGAGCAGTACTTC.